This is a list of T cell receptor beta chains from one sample in a study of T-cell memory formation after mild COVID-19. TCRdb reprocessed the 5' RACE reads with MiXCR, giving one entry per CDR3 protein. The sample includes 470,000 or so distinct CDR3 sequences, roughly 18% of them seen just once. Sequencing used PBMCs or a T cell subset sorted from them (not recorded which). Receptors originate from a man between 18 and 35 years old who had mild COVID-19 (a few samples of this study predate the infection). Cell type and time point are not known. CDR3s include the opening cysteine and the closing phenylalanine or tryptophan. The order of the fields is J gene, D gene, clone size, V gene, CDR3 DNA, CDR3 protein. A D gene is named only where the DNA matches it firmly. Some rows have no size entry. The others give once, few or many, or a class for an expanded clone.

j_gene: TRBJ2-1
d_gene: TRBD1
abundance: many
v_gene: TRBV7-2
CDR3nt: TGTGCCAGCAGCACGGGACAGGGTAACTACAATGAGCAGTTCTTC
CDR3aa: CASSTGQGNYNEQFF

j_gene: TRBJ2-7
d_gene: TRBD1
abundance: few
v_gene: TRBV7-3
CDR3nt: TGTGCCAGCAGCCAGGGACAGGGCCCACAGTACTTC
CDR3aa: CASSQGQGPQYF

j_gene: TRBJ1-1
d_gene: -
abundance: -
v_gene: TRBV18
CDR3nt: TGTGCCAGCTCACCATGGCAGGGTTGGAACACTGAAGCTTTCTTT
CDR3aa: CASSPWQGWNTEAFF

j_gene: TRBJ1-4
d_gene: -
abundance: -
v_gene: TRBV5-1
CDR3nt: TGCGCCAGCAGCTTGGAGGGGGGCACCGAAAAACTGTTTTTT
CDR3aa: CASSLEGGTEKLFF

j_gene: TRBJ2-7
d_gene: -
abundance: -
v_gene: TRBV20-1
CDR3nt: TGCAGTGCTTGGGGGGACCCCTACGAGCAGTACTTC
CDR3aa: CSAWGDPYEQYF

j_gene: TRBJ1-5
d_gene: -
abundance: few
v_gene: TRBV9
CDR3nt: TGTGCCAGCAGCGCTGATCACAATCAGCCCCAGCATTTT
CDR3aa: CASSADHNQPQHF

j_gene: TRBJ2-5
d_gene: -
abundance: -
v_gene: TRBV6-6
CDR3nt: TGTGCCAGCAGTAAAGAGGGGGTAGAGACCCAGTACTTC
CDR3aa: CASSKEGVETQYF

j_gene: TRBJ1-6
d_gene: -
abundance: -
v_gene: TRBV24-1
CDR3nt: TGTGCCACCAGCCACGGGAATTCACCCCTCCACTTT
CDR3aa: CATSHGNSPLHF

j_gene: TRBJ2-2
d_gene: -
abundance: -
v_gene: TRBV5-1
CDR3nt: TGCGCCAGCAGCTACCAGGGCCCACCGAACACCGGGGAGCTGTTTTTT
CDR3aa: CASSYQGPPNTGELFF

j_gene: TRBJ2-6
d_gene: -
abundance: -
v_gene: TRBV28
CDR3nt: TGTGCCAGCAGTGGTGCCGGTGTGAGCTCTGGGGCCAACGTCCTGACTTTC
CDR3aa: CASSGAGVSSGANVLTF

j_gene: TRBJ2-3
d_gene: -
abundance: few
v_gene: TRBV6-6
CDR3nt: TGTGCCAGCAAGGGAGAGGAAGATACGCAGTATTTT
CDR3aa: CASKGEEDTQYF

j_gene: TRBJ1-1
d_gene: -
abundance: few
v_gene: TRBV6-2/TRBV6-3
CDR3nt: TGTGCCAGCAGTTACCCCCAGGAGAACACTGAAGCTTTCTTT
CDR3aa: CASSYPQENTEAFF

j_gene: TRBJ2-5
d_gene: -
abundance: few
v_gene: TRBV6-5
CDR3nt: TGTGCCAGCAGTAACCGAACAGGGAAAGAGACCCAGTACTTC
CDR3aa: CASSNRTGKETQYF

j_gene: TRBJ2-1
d_gene: -
abundance: -
v_gene: TRBV7-8
CDR3nt: TGTGCCAGCAGCTCCCTGGGGCAGGGTATGTTCGATGAGCAGTTCTTC
CDR3aa: CASSSLGQGMFDEQFF

j_gene: TRBJ1-6
d_gene: -
abundance: -
v_gene: TRBV6-2/TRBV6-3
CDR3nt: TGTGCCAGCAGTTACCTCCGTTCACCCCTCCACTTT
CDR3aa: CASSYLRSPLHF

j_gene: TRBJ1-5
d_gene: -
abundance: few
v_gene: TRBV10-3
CDR3nt: TGTGCCATCAGTGATCCTGGGGTAGGGCAGCCCCAGCATTTT
CDR3aa: CAISDPGVGQPQHF

j_gene: TRBJ2-5
d_gene: -
abundance: few
v_gene: TRBV28
CDR3nt: TGTGCCAGCAGTTCGGGACAGCGGGAGGAGACCCAGTACTTC
CDR3aa: CASSSGQREETQYF

j_gene: TRBJ2-1
d_gene: TRBD2
abundance: -
v_gene: TRBV6-5
CDR3nt: TGTGCCAGCAGTACCGGGACTAGCGGGGGGGCCGGGCATAATGAGCAGTTCTTC
CDR3aa: CASSTGTSGGAGHNEQFF

j_gene: TRBJ2-4
d_gene: -
abundance: -
v_gene: TRBV7-9
CDR3nt: TGTGCCAGCAGCTTAGAGCGGACACCGACAATCAGCGGAGCCAAAAACATTCAGTACTTC
CDR3aa: CASSLERTPTISGAKNIQYF

j_gene: TRBJ1-3
d_gene: -
abundance: -
v_gene: TRBV5-1
CDR3nt: TGCGCCAGCAAACAGGACTCTGGAAACACCATATATTTT
CDR3aa: CASKQDSGNTIYF

j_gene: TRBJ1-1
d_gene: -
abundance: -
v_gene: TRBV6-5
CDR3nt: TGTGCCAGCAGTTACTCGAGCAGGACTGAAGCTTTCTTT
CDR3aa: CASSYSSRTEAFF

j_gene: TRBJ1-2
d_gene: -
abundance: -
v_gene: TRBV5-1
CDR3nt: TGCGCCAGCAGCTTGGCCCAGGAGGGCTACACCTTC
CDR3aa: CASSLAQEGYTF

j_gene: TRBJ2-1
d_gene: TRBD1
abundance: -
v_gene: TRBV7-2
CDR3nt: TGTGCCAGCAGCTTAAGGGCAGGGGGCTACAATGAGCAGTTCTTC
CDR3aa: CASSLRAGGYNEQFF

j_gene: TRBJ1-1
d_gene: TRBD1
abundance: many
v_gene: TRBV6-5
CDR3nt: TGTGCCAGCACCGCAGCAGGGGGGGCGGATCGTGGAGCTTTCTTT
CDR3aa: CASTAAGGADRGAFF

j_gene: TRBJ2-5
d_gene: -
abundance: -
v_gene: TRBV12-3/TRBV12-4
CDR3nt: TGTGCCAGCACCGTACACACAGGGATCCAAGAGACCCAGTACTTC
CDR3aa: CASTVHTGIQETQYF

j_gene: TRBJ1-3
d_gene: -
abundance: few
v_gene: TRBV4-1
CDR3nt: TGCGCCAGCAGCCTGGGAACCCAAGCTTGGATCTCTGGAAACACCATATATTTT
CDR3aa: CASSLGTQAWISGNTIYF

j_gene: TRBJ1-2
d_gene: -
abundance: -
v_gene: TRBV4-1
CDR3nt: TGCGCCAGCAGCCAAGCTCCAGCCGAGGAACAGCCGATCTATGGCTACACCTTC
CDR3aa: CASSQAPAEEQPIYGYTF

j_gene: TRBJ1-6
d_gene: -
abundance: -
v_gene: TRBV7-9
CDR3nt: TGTGCCAGCAGCCCAACCCCCACCGGGCACTCACCCCTCCACTTT
CDR3aa: CASSPTPTGHSPLHF

j_gene: TRBJ1-3
d_gene: TRBD1
abundance: once
v_gene: TRBV18
CDR3nt: TGTGCCAGCTCACCTGGACAGGTCGGAATTGGAAACACCATATATTTT
CDR3aa: CASSPGQVGIGNTIYF

j_gene: TRBJ1-2
d_gene: -
abundance: -
v_gene: TRBV12-3/TRBV12-4
CDR3nt: TGTGCCAGCAGTTCCCAGGGAGGTGGCTATGTAGGCTACACCTTC
CDR3aa: CASSSQGGGYVGYTF

j_gene: TRBJ2-5
d_gene: TRBD2
abundance: -
v_gene: TRBV3-1
CDR3nt: TGTGCCAGCAGGGACTTAATGCGGACTAGCGGGGGAGAGACCCAGTACTTC
CDR3aa: CASRDLMRTSGGETQYF

j_gene: TRBJ1-3
d_gene: -
abundance: -
v_gene: TRBV4-3
CDR3nt: TGCGCCAGCAGCCAAGATTGGGCAGGTTCGGGAAACACCATATATTTT
CDR3aa: CASSQDWAGSGNTIYF

j_gene: TRBJ1-1
d_gene: -
abundance: -
v_gene: TRBV29-1
CDR3nt: TGCAGCGTCTTGGGAACTTTCTTT
CDR3aa: CSVLGTFF

j_gene: TRBJ2-5
d_gene: -
abundance: few
v_gene: TRBV7-3
CDR3nt: TGTGCCAGCAGCTTGGGAGGAATGGAAGAGACCCAGTACTTC
CDR3aa: CASSLGGMEETQYF

j_gene: TRBJ2-3
d_gene: -
abundance: -
v_gene: TRBV7-9
CDR3nt: TGTGCCAGCATTCCGCCGGGGACCCAACTTACTACGCAGTATTTT
CDR3aa: CASIPPGTQLTTQYF

j_gene: TRBJ2-2
d_gene: -
abundance: few
v_gene: TRBV7-2
CDR3nt: TGTGCCAGCAGCTTAGTGTGGGGGACCGGGGAGCTGTTTTTT
CDR3aa: CASSLVWGTGELFF

j_gene: TRBJ2-1
d_gene: TRBD2
abundance: few
v_gene: TRBV7-6
CDR3nt: TGTGCCAGCAGCTTAAGTTCCGGCGGGGGGGCCCACAATGAGCAGTTCTTC
CDR3aa: CASSLSSGGGAHNEQFF

j_gene: TRBJ1-1
d_gene: TRBD1
abundance: few
v_gene: TRBV4-3
CDR3nt: TGCGCCAGCAGCTCCAGGGGGCTCGAAGCTTTCTTT
CDR3aa: CASSSRGLEAFF

j_gene: TRBJ1-2
d_gene: -
abundance: few
v_gene: TRBV27
CDR3nt: TGTGCCAGCAGTTTAAGCCGGCCACTTTATGGCTACACCTTC
CDR3aa: CASSLSRPLYGYTF

j_gene: TRBJ2-3
d_gene: TRBD1
abundance: few
v_gene: TRBV24-1
CDR3nt: TGTGCCACCTCCGCCGGGACAGGGAGCACAGATACGCAGTATTTT
CDR3aa: CATSAGTGSTDTQYF

j_gene: TRBJ1-5
d_gene: -
abundance: few
v_gene: TRBV4-1
CDR3nt: TGCGCCAGCAGCCAGGATCAGGGAGGTCAGCCCCAGCATTTT
CDR3aa: CASSQDQGGQPQHF

j_gene: TRBJ2-7
d_gene: -
abundance: -
v_gene: TRBV12-3/TRBV12-4
CDR3nt: TGTGCCAGCAGTTGGGGAGGGGGGCCCTACGAGCAGTACTTC
CDR3aa: CASSWGGGPYEQYF

j_gene: TRBJ1-2
d_gene: -
abundance: -
v_gene: TRBV20-1
CDR3nt: TGCAGTGCTAGAGCCCAGCGGGCTAACTATGGCTACACCTTC
CDR3aa: CSARAQRANYGYTF

j_gene: TRBJ2-7
d_gene: -
abundance: few
v_gene: TRBV25-1
CDR3nt: TGTGCCAGCAGTGACCTTTACTACGAGCAGTACTTC
CDR3aa: CASSDLYYEQYF

j_gene: TRBJ2-7
d_gene: -
abundance: -
v_gene: TRBV25-1
CDR3nt: TGTGCCAGCACCGGAAGGGGGGGGTTCTACGAGCAGTACTTC
CDR3aa: CASTGRGGFYEQYF

j_gene: TRBJ2-3
d_gene: TRBD2
abundance: many
v_gene: TRBV5-1
CDR3nt: TGTGCCAGCAGCCCGGGACTAGCGACAGATACGCAGTATTTT
CDR3aa: CASSPGLATDTQYF

j_gene: TRBJ2-3
d_gene: -
abundance: -
v_gene: TRBV7-6
CDR3nt: TGTGCCAGCAGCCCTGGGGGGGGCCGGCAGTATTTT
CDR3aa: CASSPGGGRQYF

j_gene: TRBJ1-2
d_gene: -
abundance: few
v_gene: TRBV11-2
CDR3nt: TGTGCCAGCAGCTTAGTCGTCTCGGCGGTAGCTAACTATGGCTACACCTTC
CDR3aa: CASSLVVSAVANYGYTF

j_gene: TRBJ2-3
d_gene: -
abundance: few
v_gene: TRBV5-1
CDR3nt: TGCGCCAGCAGTCTTAATAACAGCCCAGATACGCAGTATTTT
CDR3aa: CASSLNNSPDTQYF

j_gene: TRBJ2-7
d_gene: -
abundance: -
v_gene: TRBV7-2
CDR3nt: TGTGCCAGCAGCCCATCCGCGCAGGGAGGCTACGAGCAGTACTTC
CDR3aa: CASSPSAQGGYEQYF

j_gene: TRBJ1-1
d_gene: -
abundance: -
v_gene: TRBV5-1
CDR3nt: TGCGCCAGCAGCTCAGGGACGACGGGGACTGAAGCTTTCTTT
CDR3aa: CASSSGTTGTEAFF

j_gene: TRBJ1-2
d_gene: -
abundance: -
v_gene: TRBV6-5
CDR3nt: TGTGCCAGCAATTCAGATGGGGGGGGTAACTATGGCTACACCTTC
CDR3aa: CASNSDGGGNYGYTF

j_gene: TRBJ2-5
d_gene: TRBD2
abundance: -
v_gene: TRBV3-1
CDR3nt: TGTGCCAGCAGCCCCTTAGGGACGGGGGGGCCGGAGACCCAGTACTTC
CDR3aa: CASSPLGTGGPETQYF

j_gene: TRBJ1-5
d_gene: -
abundance: -
v_gene: TRBV20-1
CDR3nt: TGCAGTGCTAGACCCCCGGGAATAGGGCCCCAGCATTTT
CDR3aa: CSARPPGIGPQHF

j_gene: TRBJ1-2
d_gene: -
abundance: -
v_gene: TRBV10-3
CDR3nt: TGTGCCATCAGGGACCCTATCGACAGTCGCGGCTACACCTTC
CDR3aa: CAIRDPIDSRGYTF